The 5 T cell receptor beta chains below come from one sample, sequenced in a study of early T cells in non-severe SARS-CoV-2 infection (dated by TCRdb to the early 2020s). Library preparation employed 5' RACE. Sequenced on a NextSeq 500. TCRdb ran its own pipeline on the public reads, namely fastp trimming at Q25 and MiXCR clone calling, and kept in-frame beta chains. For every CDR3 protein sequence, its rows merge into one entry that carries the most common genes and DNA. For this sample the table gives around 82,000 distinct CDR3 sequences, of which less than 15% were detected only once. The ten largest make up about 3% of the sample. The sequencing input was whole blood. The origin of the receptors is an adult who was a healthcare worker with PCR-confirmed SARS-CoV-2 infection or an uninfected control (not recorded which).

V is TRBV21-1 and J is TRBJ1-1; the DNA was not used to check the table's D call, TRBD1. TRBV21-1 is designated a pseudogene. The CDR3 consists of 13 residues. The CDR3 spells CAARGGLNTEAFF. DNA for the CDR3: TGTGCCGCCAGAGGGGGGCTAAACACTGAAGCTTTCTTT.

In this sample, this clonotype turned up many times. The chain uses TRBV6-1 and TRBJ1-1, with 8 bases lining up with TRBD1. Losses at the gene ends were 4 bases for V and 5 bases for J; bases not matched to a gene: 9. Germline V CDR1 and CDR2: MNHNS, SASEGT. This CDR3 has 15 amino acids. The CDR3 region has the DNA TGTGCCAGCAGTGTTCGGACAGGGCCGGGGACTGAAGCTTTCTTT. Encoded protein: CASSVRTGPGTEAFF.

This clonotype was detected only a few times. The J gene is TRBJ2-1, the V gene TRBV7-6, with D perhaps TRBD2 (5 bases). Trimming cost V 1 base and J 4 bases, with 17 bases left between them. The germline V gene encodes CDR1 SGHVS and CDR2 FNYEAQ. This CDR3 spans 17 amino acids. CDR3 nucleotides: TGTGCCAGCAGCTTAGGGCCGGGGTTCAGTTCGTACAATGAGCAGTTCTTC. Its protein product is CASSLGPGFSSYNEQFF.

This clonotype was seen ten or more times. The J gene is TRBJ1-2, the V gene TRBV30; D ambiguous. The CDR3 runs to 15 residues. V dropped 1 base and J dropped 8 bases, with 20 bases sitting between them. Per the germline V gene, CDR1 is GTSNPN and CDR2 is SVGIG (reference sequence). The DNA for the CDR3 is TGTGCCTGGAGTGCACCCGATTTGGGAGCGGTGGGCTACACCTTC. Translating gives CAWSAPDLGAVGYTF.

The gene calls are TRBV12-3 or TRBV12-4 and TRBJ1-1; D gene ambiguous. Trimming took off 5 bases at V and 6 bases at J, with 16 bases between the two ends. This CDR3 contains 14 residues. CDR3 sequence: CASSRLGVPPEAFF. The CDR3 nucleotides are TGTGCCAGCAGTCGCCTCGGCGTTCCCCCTGAAGCTTTCTTT.